This T cell receptor (beta chain) was documented in a study of cytotoxic CD8 clonotypes in ibrutinib-treated CLL. Study context: The group held some 11 relapsed/refractory and around 14 treatment-naive patients, with under 18 IGHV unmutated.

The CDR3 has 15 amino acids. The germline V gene has CDR1 MNHEY and CDR2 SVGAGI. With 2 bases removed from V and 2 bases from J, the gap between germline ends came to 11 bases. Only in-frame clones appear in the TCRdb table, and some are missing; sequencing was by immunoSEQ multiplex PCR. The sample yields 120,000 to 150,000 clones, around 90% seen once. This specimen was PBMCs, taken after 12 months of ibrutinib treatment. J is TRBJ2-3 and V is TRBV6-5; the D gene is possibly TRBD2 (6 bases). The sequence derives from a human donor with chronic lymphocytic leukemia. The CDR3 here is CASSYRREPTDTQYF. CDR3 DNA sequence: TGTGCCAGCAGTTACCGACGGGAGCCCACAGATACGCAGTATTTT.